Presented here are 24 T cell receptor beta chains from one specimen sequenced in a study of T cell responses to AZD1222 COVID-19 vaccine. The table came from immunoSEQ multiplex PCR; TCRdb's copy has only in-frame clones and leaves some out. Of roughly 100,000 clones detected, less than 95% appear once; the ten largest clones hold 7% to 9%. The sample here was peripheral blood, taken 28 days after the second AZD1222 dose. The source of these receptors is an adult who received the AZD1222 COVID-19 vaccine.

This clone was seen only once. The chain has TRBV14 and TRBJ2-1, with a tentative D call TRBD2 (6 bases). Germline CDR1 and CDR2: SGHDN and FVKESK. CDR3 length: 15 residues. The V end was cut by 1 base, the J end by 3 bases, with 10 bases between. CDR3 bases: TGTGCCAGCAGCCAAGGGGACTCTTACTACAATGAGCAGTTCTTC. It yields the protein CASSQGDSYYNEQFF.

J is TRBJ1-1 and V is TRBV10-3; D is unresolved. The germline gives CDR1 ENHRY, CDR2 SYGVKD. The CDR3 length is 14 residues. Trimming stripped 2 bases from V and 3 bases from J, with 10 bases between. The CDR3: CAISEPSSDTEAFF. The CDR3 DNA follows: TGTGCCATCAGTGAGCCGTCGTCGGACACTGAAGCTTTCTTT.

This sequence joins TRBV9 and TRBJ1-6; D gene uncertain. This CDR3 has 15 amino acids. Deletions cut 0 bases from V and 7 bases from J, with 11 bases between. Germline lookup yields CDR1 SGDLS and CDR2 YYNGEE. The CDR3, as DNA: TGTGCCAGCAGCGTAGGTAGGGCGGACAATTCACCCCTCCACTTT. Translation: CASSVGRADNSPLHF.

CDR3 amino acids: CASSPTGGYGYTF. DNA for the CDR3: TGTGCCAGCAGCCCGACAGGGGGATACGGCTACACCTTC. V and J are TRBV6-2 or TRBV6-3 and TRBJ1-2, with 9 bases fitting TRBD1. Germline V CDR1 and CDR2: MNHEY, SVGEGT. This CDR3 region has 13 residues. V lost 6 bases, J lost 8 bases, and 7 bases stayed unmatched.

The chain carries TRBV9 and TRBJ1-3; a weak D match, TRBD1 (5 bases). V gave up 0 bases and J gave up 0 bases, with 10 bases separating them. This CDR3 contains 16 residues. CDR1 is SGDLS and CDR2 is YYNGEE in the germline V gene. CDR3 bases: TGTGCCAGCAGCGTAGGGGGCGCCGCCTCTGGAAACACCATATATTTT. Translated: CASSVGGAASGNTIYF.

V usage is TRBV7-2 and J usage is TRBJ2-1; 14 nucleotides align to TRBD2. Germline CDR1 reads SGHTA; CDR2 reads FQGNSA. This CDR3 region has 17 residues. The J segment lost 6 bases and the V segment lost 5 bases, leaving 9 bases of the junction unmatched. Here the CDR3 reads CASSPSRLAGGSNEQFF. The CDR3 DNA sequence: TGTGCCAGCAGCCCTTCCAGACTAGCGGGGGGGTCCAATGAGCAGTTCTTC.

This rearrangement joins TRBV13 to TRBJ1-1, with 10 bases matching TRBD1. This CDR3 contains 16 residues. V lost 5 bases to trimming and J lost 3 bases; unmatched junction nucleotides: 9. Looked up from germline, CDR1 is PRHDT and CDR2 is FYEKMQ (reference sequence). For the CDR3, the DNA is TGTGCCAGCAGCCTCGACAGGGGGCAAACGGACACTGAAGCTTTCTTT. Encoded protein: CASSLDRGQTDTEAFF.

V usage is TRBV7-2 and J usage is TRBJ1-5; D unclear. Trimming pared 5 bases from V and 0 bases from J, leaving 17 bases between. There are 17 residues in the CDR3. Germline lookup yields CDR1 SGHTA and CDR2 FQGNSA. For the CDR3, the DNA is TGTGCCAGCAGCCCAAGGGTAGGGCTCAATAGCAATCAGCCCCAGCATTTT. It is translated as CASSPRVGLNSNQPQHF.

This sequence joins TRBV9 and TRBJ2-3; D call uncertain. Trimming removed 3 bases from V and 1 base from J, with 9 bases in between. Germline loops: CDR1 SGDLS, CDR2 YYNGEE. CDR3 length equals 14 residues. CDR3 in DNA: TGTGCCAGCAGCGGACCGGGTGGCACAGATACGCAGTATTTT. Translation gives CASSGPGGTDTQYF.

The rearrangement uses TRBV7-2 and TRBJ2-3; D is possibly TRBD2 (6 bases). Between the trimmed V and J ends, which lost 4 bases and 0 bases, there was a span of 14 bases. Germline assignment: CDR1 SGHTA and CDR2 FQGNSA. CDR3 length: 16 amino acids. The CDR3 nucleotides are TGTGCCAGCAGCTCACTTGGGGGGTGGAGCACAGATACGCAGTATTTT. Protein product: CASSSLGGWSTDTQYF.

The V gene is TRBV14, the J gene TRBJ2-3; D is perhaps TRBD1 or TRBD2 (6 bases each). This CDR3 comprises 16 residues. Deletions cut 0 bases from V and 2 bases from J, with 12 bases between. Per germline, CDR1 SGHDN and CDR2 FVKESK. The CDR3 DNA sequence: TGTGCCAGCAGCCAAGATAGGGGGGTCGTCACAGATACGCAGTATTTT. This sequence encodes CASSQDRGVVTDTQYF.

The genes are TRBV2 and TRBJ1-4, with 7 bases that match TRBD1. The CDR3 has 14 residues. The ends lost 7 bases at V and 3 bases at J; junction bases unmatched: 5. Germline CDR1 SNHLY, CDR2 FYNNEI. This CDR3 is CASTRQGPNEKLFF. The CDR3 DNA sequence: TGTGCCAGCACCAGACAGGGCCCTAATGAAAAACTGTTTTTT. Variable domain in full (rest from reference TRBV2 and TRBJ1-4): EPEVTQTPSHQVTQMGQEVILRCVPISNHLYFYWYRQILGQKVEFLVSFYNNEISEKSEIFDDQFSVERPDGSNFTLKIRSTKLEDSAMYFCASTRQGPNEKLFFGSGTQLSVL.

In DNA form, the CDR3 reads TGTGCCTGGAGTCCTGGGGAGTATGGCTACACCTTC. It specifies CAWSPGEYGYTF. The V call is TRBV30, the J call TRBJ1-2; no firm D call. The ends were cut back, 2 bases at V and 5 bases at J, with 9 bases in the middle. Germline values: CDR1 GTSNPN, CDR2 SVGIG (reference sequence). This CDR3 is built from 12 residues.

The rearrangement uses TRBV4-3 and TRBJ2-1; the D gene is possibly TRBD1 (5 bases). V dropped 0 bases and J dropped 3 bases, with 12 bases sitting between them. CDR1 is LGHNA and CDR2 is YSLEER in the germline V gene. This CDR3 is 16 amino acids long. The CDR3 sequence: CASSQDRGQGYNEQFF. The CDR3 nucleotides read TGCGCCAGCAGCCAAGACCGCGGCCAGGGCTACAATGAGCAGTTCTTC.

CDR3 region: CASSDTGGHNSPLHF. The CDR3 DNA is TGTGCCAGCAGCGATACAGGGGGGCATAATTCACCCCTCCACTTT. The rearrangement joins TRBV9 to TRBJ1-6, with TRBD1 identical over 8 bases. Unmatched junction bases numbered 4, after V lost 3 bases and J lost 5 bases. This CDR3 region has 15 residues. Germline assignment: CDR1 SGDLS and CDR2 YYNGEE.

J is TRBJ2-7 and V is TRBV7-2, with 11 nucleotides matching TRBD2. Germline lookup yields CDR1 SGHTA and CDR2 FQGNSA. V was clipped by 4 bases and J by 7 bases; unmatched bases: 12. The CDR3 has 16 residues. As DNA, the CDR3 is TGTGCCAGCAGCTCCCAGACTAGCGGGGCCTATGGGGAGCAGTACTTC. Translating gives CASSSQTSGAYGEQYF.

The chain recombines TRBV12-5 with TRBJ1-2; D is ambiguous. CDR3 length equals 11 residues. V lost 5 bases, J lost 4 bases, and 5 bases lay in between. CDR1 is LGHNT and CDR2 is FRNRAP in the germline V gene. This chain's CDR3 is CASGTPYGYTF. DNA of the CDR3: TGTGCTAGTGGTACCCCCTATGGCTACACCTTC.

This CDR3 reads CASSPREKSFTGANVLTF. In nucleotides, the CDR3 is TGTGCCAGCAGCCCCCGGGAAAAGAGTTTTACTGGGGCCAACGTCCTGACTTTC. The V and J genes are TRBV7-9 and TRBJ2-6, with D possibly TRBD2 on 5 matching bases. This CDR3 comprises 18 residues. Trimming left V 5 bases short and J 2 bases short, with 19 bases between. Looked up from germline, CDR1 is SEHNR and CDR2 is FQNEAQ (reference sequence). Using reference TRBV7-9 and TRBJ2-6 for the parts outside the CDR3, the full variable domain is DTGVSQNPRHKITKRGQNVTFRCDPISEHNRLYWYRQTLGQGPEFLTYFQNEAQLEKSRLLSDRFSAERPKGSFSTLEIQRTEQGDSAMYLCASSPREKSFTGANVLTFGAGSRLTVL.

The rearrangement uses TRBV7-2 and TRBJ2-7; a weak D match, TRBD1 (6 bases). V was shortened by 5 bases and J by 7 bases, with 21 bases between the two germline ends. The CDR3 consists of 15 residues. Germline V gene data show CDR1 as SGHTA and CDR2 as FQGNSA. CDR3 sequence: CASSNNRDRTREQYF. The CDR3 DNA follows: TGTGCCAGCAGCAATAACAGGGATAGGACGAGGGAGCAGTACTTC.

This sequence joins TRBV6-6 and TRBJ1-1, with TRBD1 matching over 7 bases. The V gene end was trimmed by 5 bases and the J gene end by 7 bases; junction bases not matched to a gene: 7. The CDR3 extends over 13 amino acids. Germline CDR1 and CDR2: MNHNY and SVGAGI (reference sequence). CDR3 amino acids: CASSQGQVREAFF. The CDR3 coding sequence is TGTGCCAGCAGTCAAGGACAGGTCCGTGAAGCTTTCTTT.

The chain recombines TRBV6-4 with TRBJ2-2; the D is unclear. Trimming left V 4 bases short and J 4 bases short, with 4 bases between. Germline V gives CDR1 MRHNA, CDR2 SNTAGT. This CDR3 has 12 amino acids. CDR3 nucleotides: TGTGCCAGCAGTGGAGGCACCGGGGAGCTGTTTTTT. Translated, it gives CASSGGTGELFF.

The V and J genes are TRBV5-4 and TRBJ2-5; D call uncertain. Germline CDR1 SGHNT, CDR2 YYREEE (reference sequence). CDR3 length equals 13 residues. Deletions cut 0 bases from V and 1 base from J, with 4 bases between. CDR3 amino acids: CASSLDPQETQYF. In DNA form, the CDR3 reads TGTGCCAGCAGCTTGGACCCCCAAGAGACCCAGTACTTC. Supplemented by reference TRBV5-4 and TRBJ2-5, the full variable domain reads ETGVTQSPTHLIKTRGQQVTLRCSSQSGHNTVSWYQQALGQGPQFIFQYYREEENGRGNFPPRFSGLQFPNYSSELNVNALELDDSALYLCASSLDPQETQYFGPGTRLLVL.

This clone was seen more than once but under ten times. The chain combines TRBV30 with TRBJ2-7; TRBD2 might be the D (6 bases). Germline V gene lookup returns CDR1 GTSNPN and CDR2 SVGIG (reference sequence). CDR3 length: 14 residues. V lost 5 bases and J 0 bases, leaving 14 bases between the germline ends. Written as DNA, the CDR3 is TGTGCCTGGGGGAAAGGGACTTTCTCCTACGAGCAGTACTTC. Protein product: CAWGKGTFSYEQYF.

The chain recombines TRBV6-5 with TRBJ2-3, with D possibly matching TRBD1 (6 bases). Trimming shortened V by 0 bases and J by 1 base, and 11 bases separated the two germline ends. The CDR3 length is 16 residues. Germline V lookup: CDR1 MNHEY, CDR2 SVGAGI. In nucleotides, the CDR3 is TGTGCCAGCAGTTACTCTGGGACATTCCGCACAGATACGCAGTATTTT. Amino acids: CASSYSGTFRTDTQYF.